The TCR beta chain described here comes from a study of cytomegalovirus exposure and HLA in healthy donors. Healthy donors of bone marrow made up the group. Both 60 Vbeta primers and 13 Jbeta primers went into the PCR. Sequenced by immunoSEQ multiplex PCR; TCRdb stores in-frame clones only, minus some. Of 150,000 or so clones in the sample, 70% were seen once. Regarding the study as a whole: Compared with the approximately 700-donor mean, an Asian-associated ancestry cluster reportedly had fewer N-insertions, according to a later analysis. A later analysis appeared to link common viral pathogens to several of the most significant clusters. Later analysis identified a missense DCLRE1C variant that was linked to TCR beta V- and J-gene trimming.

Points on this clone: As yet, its antigen is unknown.

The germline gives CDR1 SGHRS, CDR2 YFSETQ. This CDR3 region has 15 residues. V was cut by 5 bases and J by 1 base, with 16 bases left in between. The rearrangement joins TRBV5-1 to TRBJ2-7; D possibly corresponds to TRBD1 (6 bases). Sequenced sample: PBMCs. The source of this sequence is a woman aged 55-69 years in good health and CMV-seropositive. CDR3: CASSRRDTLSYEQYF. The CDR3 nucleotides read TGCGCCAGCAGTCGACGGGACACTTTATCCTACGAGCAGTACTTC.